Listed here is a single T cell receptor (beta chain). What it recognizes is unknown. This sample is part of a study of vaccination effects on CD4 cells after COVID-19. Germline V gene lookup returns CDR1 SGHVS and CDR2 FQNEAQ. The CDR3 has 15 amino acids. The V gene lost 1 base and the J gene lost 2 bases, with 12 bases spanning the gap. Pools of viral peptides were used by the ViraFEST assay to expand antigen-specific CD4+ T cells ahead of sequencing. Cells that had been cultured for 10 days were the source of isolated CD4+ T cells. Infection dated between March and December 2020, before the Alpha, Beta and Delta variants reached the United States. TCRdb's copy holds only in-frame clones and misses some; the assay was immunoSEQ multiplex PCR. The data hold tens of thousands of clones, with approximately 78% observed a single time.

The sequences come from CD4+ T cells from PBMCs cultured with a peptide pool, collected before COVID-19 vaccination. This chain joins TRBV7-8 and TRBJ2-7; either TRBD1 or TRBD2 may supply D (5 bases each). The receptor was isolated from a human donor who had a prior SARS-CoV-2 infection. The CDR3: CASSLDGGRTYEQYF. DNA of the CDR3: TGTGCCAGCAGCTTAGATGGGGGTCGGACCTACGAGCAGTACTTC.